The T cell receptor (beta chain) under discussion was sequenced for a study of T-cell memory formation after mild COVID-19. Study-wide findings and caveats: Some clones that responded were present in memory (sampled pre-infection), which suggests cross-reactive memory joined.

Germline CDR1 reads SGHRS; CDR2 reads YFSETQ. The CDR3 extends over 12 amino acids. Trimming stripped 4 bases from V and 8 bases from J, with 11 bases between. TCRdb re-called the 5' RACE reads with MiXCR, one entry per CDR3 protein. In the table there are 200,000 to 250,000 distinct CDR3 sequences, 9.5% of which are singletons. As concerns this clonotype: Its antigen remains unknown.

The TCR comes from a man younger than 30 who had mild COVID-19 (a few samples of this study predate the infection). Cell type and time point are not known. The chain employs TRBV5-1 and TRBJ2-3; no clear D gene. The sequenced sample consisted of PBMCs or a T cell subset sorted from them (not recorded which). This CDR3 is CASSSPGGTQYF. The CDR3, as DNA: TGCGCCAGCAGCAGTCCGGGCGGTACGCAGTATTTT.